The text below deals with one T cell receptor beta chain. Additional DNA sequences in this sample encode the identical CDR3. CDR1 and CDR2 (germline): KGHSH, LQKENI. This CDR3 has 14 amino acids. Trimming cost V 0 bases and J 1 base, with 7 bases left between them. This specimen comes from a study of shared clonotypes between healthy human individuals. Study summary: The donor group consisted of two women and three men, aged 18 to 49.

Each PCR replicate from the sorted subsets contained 150 to 250 ng DNA, which is 25,000 to 30,000 T cell genomes. TCRdb's table, derived via immunoSEQ multiplex PCR, lists solely in-frame clones and lacks some. The sample lists 950,000 to 1,300,000 clones, about 75% occurring once. What was sequenced was memory CD4+ T cells sorted from blood. Noted subset: CD45RA-negative fraction. The TCR originated in a man younger than 35 in good health. V is TRBV18 and J is TRBJ2-7, with D possibly TRBD1 on 5 matching bases. The CDR3 region is CASSPPGQSYEQYF. CDR3 nucleotide sequence: TGTGCCAGCTCACCACCGGGGCAGTCCTACGAGCAGTACTTC.